A single TCR beta chain is shown here with its context. The table lists this clone with a few counts. Its antigen is unknown. Base qualities are not recorded, but no much larger clone differs from it by a single base. The immunoSEQ Assay, a bias-controlled multiplex PCR, was used to amplify TCRbeta CDR3 regions from genomic DNA. In the original analysis: Nucleated cell counts per sample were estimated from amplification of reference gene primers within the assay. Sequence reads were collapsed and filtered to measure the absolute abundance of every unique TCRbeta CDR3 rearrangement. For each sample, productive Simpson clonality was calculated as the square root of Simpson's diversity index over productive rearrangements. TCRdb holds this immuneACCESS table with in-frame rearrangements only. Some clones are missing; in checked studies, unresolved V genes explain under half, and the rest has no known cause. The V and J calls and the clone size are those of that table, but D and trimming were determined from the DNA. A total of a few hundred thousand clones appear in this sample, over 80% of them only once. The ten largest clones add up to approximately 9% of the sample.

Taken from cysteine to phenylalanine, the CDR3 has 13 residues. Solely the CDR3 DNA is kept, with 39 bases framed from the first base. From the germline V gene, CDR1 is SNHLY and CDR2 is FYNNEI. V loses 6 bases of germline sequence and J loses 8 bases, and the interval between the two ends is 13 bases. This sample is drawn from a study of blood T cell repertoires in COVID-19 (dated by TCRdb to the early 2020s). Background for the entire study: The collaborator samples originated in the United States, Italy and Spain and spanned the acute and convalescent phases of COVID-19. The material from the prospective study consisted of cDNA or gDNA derived from T cells, B-cell-depleted T cells, or PBMCs. The dataset comprised deeply sampled blood TCRbeta repertoires from subjects exposed to, actively infected with, or recovered from COVID-19. A freely available public database, intended as a resource for researchers studying the immune response to SARS-CoV-2, is where the repertoires were released. The samples were drawn from the first 160 participants of the ongoing ImmuneRACE study and from under 1,500 subjects provided by 6 global collaborators. The sample metadata nearly always contained a de-identified subject ID, COVID-19 status, age in years and sex. Where available, HLA class I and class II types were obtained from metadata supplied by the sample provider rather than from assay-based typing.

Summary of the overall study and its limitations: How much clinical and demographic metadata was included differed by source and by participant, and the metadata was provided uncurated.

Enrolling through a virtual design, the prospective study's participants ranged in age from roughly 18 to 90 years and lived across roughly 23 United States geographic areas. In the prospective study, cohorts were assigned on the basis of participant-reported clinical history obtained from a screening survey and a study questionnaire. Recovered participants in ImmuneRACE Cohort 3 were defined by two consecutive negative NP/OP PCR tests, clearance by a healthcare professional, or resolution of symptoms. In the prospective study, mobile phlebotomists collected whole blood, serum and a nasopharyngeal or oropharyngeal swab from each participant. Participants in the prospective study had the option to provide additional blood draws and questionnaires over a roughly 2-month period. Before DNA extraction, prospective study blood samples were shipped either frozen or at room temperature.

Sequenced sample: PBMCs or T cells enriched from blood (not recorded which). The chain links TRBV2 with TRBJ1-4; 6 matching bases give a weak D call of TRBD1. This TCR was sampled from a woman aged 18-30 years who had recovered from COVID-19. CDR3 loop: CASRGTQGEKLFF. In nucleotide form, the sequence is TGTGCCAGCAGGGGGACCCAGGGGGAAAAACTGTTTTTT. With the rest looked up from the reference TRBV2 and TRBJ1-4 genes rather than sequenced, the full variable domain is EPEVTQTPSHQVTQMGQEVILRCVPISNHLYFYWYRQILGQKVEFLVSFYNNEISEKSEIFDDQFSVERPDGSNFTLKIRSTKLEDSAMYFCASRGTQGEKLFFGSGTQLSVL.